These T cell receptor beta chains were read from a single sample in a study of cytotoxic CD8 clonotypes in ibrutinib-treated CLL. The method was immunoSEQ multiplex PCR; TCRdb's version includes in-frame clones alone and lacks a portion of them. Of approximately 150,000 clones listed, about 88% are singletons. The sample was PBMCs, taken at disease progression, from a patient treated with ibrutinib. The receptor source for this set is a human donor with chronic lymphocytic leukemia. The CDR3 runs from the conserved cysteine through the conserved F or W. A D gene is named only where the DNA matches it firmly. Rows may omit the clone size; those that give it use once, few, many or a size class.

D	J	V	size	CDR3	DNA
NA	TRBJ2-2	TRBV15	NA	CATSRVLAVGGELFF	TGTGCCACCAGCAGAGTTCTCGCGGTCGGCGGGGAGCTGTTTTTT
NA	TRBJ1-1	TRBV19	NA	CASSKDNELYTEAFF	TGTGCCAGTAGTAAAGACAACGAATTATACACTGAAGCTTTCTTT
NA	TRBJ2-7	TRBV7-6	NA	CASSLQGFHEQYF	TGTGCCAGCAGCTTACAGGGGTTCCATGAGCAGTACTTC
NA	TRBJ2-1	TRBV5-1	few	CASSLSQSSYNEQFF	TGCGCCAGCAGCTTGAGCCAAAGCTCCTACAATGAGCAGTTCTTC
NA	TRBJ2-7	TRBV5-5	once	CASTLAAYPGAYEQYF	TGTGCCAGCACCCTCGCAGCTTACCCGGGAGCCTACGAGCAGTACTTC
NA	TRBJ2-5	TRBV13	once	CASSSLGLQETQYF	TGTGCCAGCAGCTCATTAGGTCTCCAAGAGACCCAGTACTTC
TRBD2	TRBJ2-3	TRBV4-1	NA	CASSRQERDTDTQYF	TGCGCCAGCAGTCGTCAAGAGCGGGATACAGATACGCAGTATTTT
TRBD1	TRBJ2-1	TRBV5-6	NA	CASSLTGERDNEQFF	TGTGCCAGCAGCCTGACAGGGGAAAGGGACAATGAGCAGTTCTTC
NA	TRBJ2-3	TRBV12-5	NA	CASGFYLWELQSPYTDTQYF	TGTGCTAGTGGTTTTTATCTGTGGGAGTTGCAGTCCCCCTACACAGATACGCAGTATTTT
TRBD1	TRBJ2-1	TRBV9	NA	CASSLRWDRGLGSYNEQFF	TGTGCCAGCAGCCTCCGTTGGGACAGGGGGCTAGGGTCCTACAATGAGCAGTTCTTC
NA	TRBJ2-3	TRBV28	NA	CASLGRSSTDTQYF	TGTGCCAGCCTCGGAAGATCTAGCACAGATACGCAGTATTTT
TRBD2	TRBJ2-3	TRBV19	NA	CASGSGKHTDTQYF	TGTGCCAGTGGTAGCGGGAAGCACACAGATACGCAGTATTTT
NA	TRBJ2-7	TRBV19	NA	CASSVGPYEQYF	TGTGCCAGTAGTGTTGGACCCTACGAGCAGTACTTC
NA	TRBJ2-3	TRBV11-2	NA	CASSLERTPDTQYF	TGTGCCAGCAGCTTAGAGCGGACCCCAGATACGCAGTATTTT
NA	TRBJ1-1	TRBV28	NA	CASSLTVIQTEAFF	TGTGCCAGCAGTTTAACGGTTATTCAAACTGAAGCTTTCTTT
TRBD2	TRBJ2-1	TRBV7-3	NA	CASSEGPRGRSYNEQFF	TGTGCCAGCAGCGAGGGACCCCGCGGGAGATCCTACAATGAGCAGTTCTTC
NA	TRBJ2-7	TRBV4-3	NA	CASSQELVAEAYEQYF	TGCGCCAGCAGCCAAGAATTAGTAGCGGAGGCCTACGAGCAGTACTTC
NA	TRBJ1-2	TRBV19	NA	CASRFNNRDGYTF	TGTGCCAGTAGATTTAATAACAGGGATGGCTACACCTTC
NA	TRBJ1-1	TRBV11-2	NA	CASSPRQKMNTEAFF	TGTGCCAGCAGCCCCCGACAGAAAATGAACACTGAAGCTTTCTTT
NA	TRBJ1-5	TRBV19	NA	CASSLGGPQPQHF	TGTGCCAGTAGTTTGGGCGGTCCTCAGCCCCAGCATTTT
NA	TRBJ2-7	TRBV5-4	NA	CASSPRQGRYEQYF	TGTGCCAGCAGCCCACGGCAGGGGCGTTACGAGCAGTACTTC
NA	TRBJ1-1	TRBV6-5	NA	CASGRLVGSTEAFF	TGTGCCAGCGGGCGGTTGGTTGGGAGCACTGAAGCTTTCTTT
TRBD2	TRBJ2-7	TRBV7-2	NA	CASSPMGLAGGVEQYF	TGTGCCAGCAGCCCGATGGGACTAGCGGGGGGTGTGGAGCAGTACTTC
NA	TRBJ1-1	TRBV7-2	once	CASSFGRVGNTEAFF	TGTGCCAGCAGCTTCGGACGGGTAGGGAACACTGAAGCTTTCTTT
TRBD1	TRBJ1-2	TRBV7-8	NA	CASSQLDRVGYGYTF	TGTGCCAGCAGCCAACTGGACAGGGTTGGCTATGGCTACACCTTC